These 31 T cell receptor beta chains share one sample of origin, sequenced in a study of response to subunit inactivated influenza vaccine. TCRdb re-called the RT-PCR reads with MiXCR, one entry per CDR3 protein. Of fewer than 350,000 distinct CDR3 sequences in the sample, around a fifth are singletons; the top ten hold 10%. Source: PBMCs from blood, taken around 22 months after vaccination. The origin of the receptors is a man aged 50-75 years who received an inactivated influenza vaccine.

This clonotype was observed a handful of times. The chain recombines TRBV15 with TRBJ2-3, with D maybe TRBD1 (6 bases). The CDR3 extends over 15 amino acids. Germline loops: CDR1 LNHNV, CDR2 YYDKDF (reference sequence). The germline V and J ends were trimmed by 2 bases and 4 bases, with 13 bases remaining between them. The CDR3 region has the DNA TGTGCCACCAGCAGAACCAGGGGTATGGCAGATACGCAGTATTTT. This gives the protein CATSRTRGMADTQYF.

The gene calls are TRBV12-3 or TRBV12-4 and TRBJ2-1, with 11 nucleotides matching TRBD2. Trimming cost V 4 bases and J 3 bases; bases outside gene matches: 5. The CDR3 is made up of 16 amino acids. This chain's CDR3 is CASSSGLAGIYNEQFF. In nucleotides, the CDR3 is TGTGCCAGCAGTTCCGGACTAGCGGGTATCTACAATGAGCAGTTCTTC.

This clonotype has at least ten counts. The chain combines TRBV29-1 with TRBJ1-1; 9 nucleotides align to TRBD1. This CDR3 region has 16 residues. Germline V gives CDR1 SQVTM, CDR2 ANQGSEA. The V gene end was trimmed by 0 bases and the J gene end by 0 bases; junction bases not matched to a gene: 5. The CDR3 DNA follows: TGCAGCGTTGAAGATCCGACAGGGGGGGTGAACACTGAAGCTTTCTTT. Amino acid sequence: CSVEDPTGGVNTEAFF.

V gene TRBV20-1 combines with J gene TRBJ1-5, with 10 bases identical to TRBD1. The CDR3 consists of 19 residues. Germline V CDR1 and CDR2: DFQATT, SNEGSKA (reference sequence). Trimming at V came to 0 bases and at J to 0 bases, leaving 11 bases not matched to a gene. The CDR3 loop is CSAREPRDRGPYSNQPQHF. In DNA form, the CDR3 reads TGCAGTGCTAGAGAACCCCGGGACAGGGGCCCATATAGCAATCAGCCCCAGCATTTT.

The rearrangement links TRBV20-1 to TRBJ1-1, with a tentative D call TRBD1 (5 bases). The CDR3 is made up of 14 amino acids. The ends were cut back, 5 bases at V and 0 bases at J, with 13 bases in the middle. Germline assignment: CDR1 DFQATT and CDR2 SNEGSKA (reference sequence). CDR3 amino acids: CSASQGGVNTEAFF. The CDR3 coding sequence is TGCAGTGCTTCGCAGGGAGGAGTGAACACTGAAGCTTTCTTT.

This chain uses TRBV12-3 or TRBV12-4 with TRBJ2-1, with TRBD2 identical over 7 bases. With 0 bases clipped from V and 3 bases from J, the junction kept 14 bases outside the gene matches. This CDR3 has 19 amino acids. CDR3 DNA sequence: TGTGCCAGCAGTTTAGCGGGAGGGCTCGGGAGGTCTCTCTACAATGAGCAGTTCTTC. Translated: CASSLAGGLGRSLYNEQFF.

This clonotype was counted between two and nine times. V and J are TRBV20-1 and TRBJ2-7; 12 nucleotides line up with TRBD2. V was clipped by 5 bases and J by 4 bases; unmatched bases: 9. CDR1 and CDR2 (germline): DFQATT, SNEGSKA (reference sequence). The CDR3 totals 15 residues. In nucleotides, the CDR3 is TGCAGTGCTCAAAAACTAGCGGGAGGCCCATACGAGCAGTACTTC. Protein sequence: CSAQKLAGGPYEQYF.

This clonotype was counted between two and nine times. The chain couples TRBV5-5 to TRBJ1-5; 9 nucleotides line up with TRBD1. Germline V lookup: CDR1 SGHKS, CDR2 YYEKEE (reference sequence). The CDR3 runs to 15 residues. V shed 4 bases, J shed 7 bases, and the junction held 9 bases outside the gene matches. The CDR3 region is CASSQGQGGTQPQHF. CDR3 nucleotide sequence: TGTGCCAGCAGCCAGGGACAGGGTGGGACCCAGCCCCAGCATTTT.

The CDR3: CAISESFGGDTQYF. The DNA of the CDR3 is TGTGCCATCAGTGAGTCTTTTGGAGGCGATACGCAGTATTTT. The chain recombines TRBV10-3 with TRBJ2-3, with TRBD2 as a possible D gene (5 bases). The V end was cut by 0 bases, the J end by 6 bases, with 10 bases between. The CDR3 is made up of 14 amino acids. Germline CDR1 ENHRY, CDR2 SYGVKD.

The rearrangement joins TRBV6-2 or TRBV6-3 to TRBJ2-7, with 7 bases lining up with TRBD2. The length of the CDR3 is 14 residues. The germline V gene encodes CDR1 MNHEY and CDR2 SVGEGT. V dropped 6 bases and J dropped 7; count of bases not matched to a gene: 12. CDR3 nucleotides: TGTGCCAGCAGCGCCGGACTAGTCCGCTTGGAGCAGTACTTC. Its protein is CASSAGLVRLEQYF.

In its sample, this clonotype was seen a few times. The chain combines TRBV5-1 with TRBJ1-1; D is uncertain. Germline CDR1 reads SGHRS; CDR2 reads YFSETQ. Trimming took off 4 bases at V and 2 bases at J, with 9 bases between the two ends. The CDR3 consists of 13 residues. Written as DNA, the CDR3 is TGCGCCAGCAGCCTACAGAGTAACACTGAAGCTTTCTTT. Translation: CASSLQSNTEAFF.

The gene calls are TRBV9 and TRBJ2-5; TRBD2 matches at 8 bases. V lost 2 bases to trimming and J lost 4 bases; unmatched junction nucleotides: 4. The CDR3 spans 14 residues. The germline CDR1 and CDR2 sequences are SGDLS and YYNGEE. In DNA form, the CDR3 reads TGTGCCAGCAGCGTGGATAGCGGGGTAGAGACCCAGTACTTC. It is translated as CASSVDSGVETQYF.

This clonotype was seen many times. The chain employs TRBV6-5 and TRBJ1-5; no firm D call. The CDR3 runs 16 residues. Germline CDR1 and CDR2: MNHEY and SVGAGI. V lost 0 bases and J lost 5, with 14 bases in between. CDR3 residues: CASSYSWPEPHQPQHF. CDR3 sequence (DNA): TGTGCCAGCAGTTACTCTTGGCCCGAACCCCATCAGCCCCAGCATTTT.

The chain uses TRBV6-5 and TRBJ1-6; TRBD1 matches at 7 bases. CDR3 length: 15 residues. Germline values: CDR1 MNHEY, CDR2 SVGAGI. V shed 4 bases and J 10 bases; nucleotides not matched to a gene: 10. CDR3 protein: CASSSYTGVGSPLHF. Here the CDR3 DNA reads TGTGCCAGCAGTTCCTACACAGGGGTAGGATCACCCCTCCACTTT.

This clonotype was recorded many times. This chain links TRBV12-3 or TRBV12-4 with TRBJ1-2, with D possibly being TRBD1 (5 bases). There are 15 residues in the CDR3. V was pared by 6 bases and J by 4 bases, with 18 bases between. The CDR3 sequence: CASSLTDGALYGYTF. The CDR3 DNA reads as TGTGCCAGCAGCTTGACAGACGGAGCCCTCTATGGCTACACCTTC.

The rearrangement uses TRBV4-3 and TRBJ2-7; 9 nucleotides align to TRBD1. Germline trimming cut 6 bases from V and 5 bases from J; bases unmatched to any gene: 8. The CDR3 is 14 amino acids. Germline V gene sequence: CDR1 LGHNA, CDR2 YSLEER. In DNA, the CDR3 is TGCGCCAGCAGTCACAGGGGGCCGGGGGACGAGCAGTACTTC. It codes for CASSHRGPGDEQYF.

This clonotype has a handful of counts. V gene TRBV18 combines with J gene TRBJ2-1; TRBD2 matches at 10 bases. Per germline, CDR1 KGHSH and CDR2 LQKENI. V was pared by 3 bases and J by 9 bases, with 8 bases of the junction left unmatched. CDR3 length: 15 amino acids. The CDR3 DNA sequence: TGTGCCAGCTCACCGCCTAGCGGGAGTATCGGTGAGCAGTTCTTC. It is translated as CASSPPSGSIGEQFF.

This chain connects TRBV12-3 or TRBV12-4 to TRBJ2-7, with a possible D match to TRBD1 (5 bases). The CDR3 totals 14 residues. V dropped 3 bases and J dropped 3 bases, with 12 bases sitting between them. As DNA, the CDR3 is TGTGCCAGCAGTTTTCAGGGAAGGGACTACGAGCAGTACTTC. This encodes CASSFQGRDYEQYF.

This clonotype is labeled as medium-sized. The chain employs TRBV7-8 and TRBJ1-1; D uncertain. Trimming took 1 base from V and 0 from J, leaving 3 bases between them. In germline, CDR1 is SGHVS, CDR2 FQNEAQ. This CDR3 region has 13 residues. CDR3 sequence: CASSLGMNTEAFF. CDR3 nucleotides: TGTGCCAGCAGCTTAGGGATGAACACTGAAGCTTTCTTT.

This clonotype has only a few counts. J is TRBJ2-7 and V is TRBV7-2; 7 bases agree with TRBD2. The CDR3 runs to 15 residues. With 3 bases clipped from V and 1 base from J, the junction kept 6 bases outside the gene matches. Per germline, CDR1 SGHTA and CDR2 FQGNSA. Written as DNA, the CDR3 is TGTGCCAGCAGCTTTCTGAGCGGGAATTCCTACGAGCAGTACTTC. Translating it yields CASSFLSGNSYEQYF.

This clonotype appeared a few times. CDR3 DNA: TGCAGTGCTAGAGATTCGACGTGGTCCTACGAGCAGTACTTC. The encoded protein is CSARDSTWSYEQYF. This chain connects TRBV20-1 to TRBJ2-7, with D uncertain. The CDR3 is 14 residues long. V was cut by 0 bases and J by 1 base, with 10 bases left in between. The germline gives CDR1 DFQATT, CDR2 SNEGSKA (reference sequence).

This chain links TRBV2 with TRBJ2-7; no reliable D call. Germline V gene lookup returns CDR1 SNHLY and CDR2 FYNNEI. The CDR3 loop spans 14 amino acids. V lost 3 bases, J lost 3 bases, and 12 bases lay in between. The CDR3: CASSDLFGDYEQYF. CDR3 bases: TGTGCCAGCAGTGACTTGTTTGGAGACTACGAGCAGTACTTC.

The V gene is TRBV7-9, the J gene TRBJ2-3, with D perhaps TRBD1 (5 bases). The CDR3 totals 13 residues. Trimming left V 3 bases short and J 3 bases short, with 7 bases between. Germline V gives CDR1 SEHNR, CDR2 FQNEAQ (reference sequence). CDR3 residues: CASSLPGTDTQYF. For the CDR3, the DNA is TGTGCCAGCAGCTTGCCAGGGACAGATACGCAGTATTTT.

This clonotype was seen ten or more times. V is TRBV5-5 and J is TRBJ1-3; tentative D call: TRBD1 (5 bases). Between the trimmed V and J ends, which lost 3 bases and 4 bases, there was a span of 14 bases. Germline V gives CDR1 SGHKS, CDR2 YYEKEE (reference sequence). This CDR3 comprises 15 residues. The CDR3 DNA is TGTGCCAGCAGCTATGCAGGGATCGGAGGAAACACCATATATTTT. Its protein is CASSYAGIGGNTIYF.

J is TRBJ2-3 and V is TRBV9; 10 nucleotides line up with TRBD2. The CDR3 sequence is 16 residues long. Trimming cost V 4 bases and J 6 bases; bases outside gene matches: 11. Germline loops: CDR1 SGDLS, CDR2 YYNGEE. CDR3 nucleotide sequence: TGTGCCAGCAGCCTTGGGCTAGCGGGGGCTGGGGATACGCAGTATTTT. Translation: CASSLGLAGAGDTQYF. Looking up the rest from reference TRBV9 and TRBJ2-3 gives the full variable domain: DSGVTQTPKHLITATGQRVTLRCSPRSGDLSVYWYQQSLDQGLQFLIQYYNGEERAKGNILERFSAQQFPDLHSELNLSSLELGDSALYFCASSLGLAGAGDTQYFGPGTRLTVL.

Only a few counts were recorded for this clonotype. The rearrangement uses TRBV20-1 and TRBJ2-1; D is undetermined. The germline gives CDR1 DFQATT, CDR2 SNEGSKA (reference sequence). This CDR3 region has 12 residues. V dropped 6 bases and J dropped 6 bases, with 12 bases sitting between them. CDR3 bases: TGCAGTGCCAAACCGTCGGGCAATGAGCAGTTCTTC. Its protein product is CSAKPSGNEQFF.

This clonotype was counted at least ten times. The chain links TRBV12-3 or TRBV12-4 to TRBJ1-5; D ambiguous. CDR3 length: 14 residues. Trimming cost V 5 bases and J 0 bases, with 8 bases left between them. CDR3: CASSPQASNQPQHF. CDR3 DNA sequence: TGTGCCAGCAGTCCCCAAGCTAGCAATCAGCCCCAGCATTTT.

The J gene is TRBJ2-2, the V gene TRBV13; D is possibly TRBD1 or TRBD2 (8 bases each). CDR3 length equals 16 residues. Germline CDR1 reads PRHDT; CDR2 reads FYEKMQ (reference sequence). Deletions cut 5 bases from V and 6 bases from J, with 19 bases between. The CDR3 loop reads CASSPWTGTRAGELFF. The CDR3 coding sequence is TGTGCCAGCAGCCCCTGGACAGGGACTAGGGCCGGGGAGCTGTTTTTT.

The chain couples TRBV5-1 to TRBJ2-3; D unclear. This CDR3 region has 14 residues. The V gene's germline CDR1 is SGHRS and CDR2 YFSETQ. Trimming pared 4 bases from V and 4 bases from J, leaving 13 bases between. CDR3 in amino acids: CASSPGQPSDTQYF. CDR3 coding DNA: TGCGCCAGCAGCCCCGGGCAGCCCTCAGATACGCAGTATTTT.

The chain couples TRBV20-1 to TRBJ1-1, with no clear D. Germline CDR1 DFQATT, CDR2 SNEGSKA (reference sequence). Deletions cut 1 base from V and 0 bases from J, with 6 bases between. CDR3 size: 13 residues. The CDR3 coding sequence is TGCAGTGCTAGAGCCGCGCTGAACACTGAAGCTTTCTTT. Encoded protein: CSARAALNTEAFF.

This clonotype turned up a few times. The chain combines TRBV28 with TRBJ1-1, with 8 bases identical to TRBD1. Trimming cost V 6 bases and J 4 bases; bases outside gene matches: 7. Germline CDR1 and CDR2: MDHEN and SYDVKM. The CDR3 consists of 14 residues. CDR3 in DNA: TGTGCCAGCAGACCAGGGGGCAGCGGCACTGAAGCTTTCTTT. This encodes CASRPGGSGTEAFF.